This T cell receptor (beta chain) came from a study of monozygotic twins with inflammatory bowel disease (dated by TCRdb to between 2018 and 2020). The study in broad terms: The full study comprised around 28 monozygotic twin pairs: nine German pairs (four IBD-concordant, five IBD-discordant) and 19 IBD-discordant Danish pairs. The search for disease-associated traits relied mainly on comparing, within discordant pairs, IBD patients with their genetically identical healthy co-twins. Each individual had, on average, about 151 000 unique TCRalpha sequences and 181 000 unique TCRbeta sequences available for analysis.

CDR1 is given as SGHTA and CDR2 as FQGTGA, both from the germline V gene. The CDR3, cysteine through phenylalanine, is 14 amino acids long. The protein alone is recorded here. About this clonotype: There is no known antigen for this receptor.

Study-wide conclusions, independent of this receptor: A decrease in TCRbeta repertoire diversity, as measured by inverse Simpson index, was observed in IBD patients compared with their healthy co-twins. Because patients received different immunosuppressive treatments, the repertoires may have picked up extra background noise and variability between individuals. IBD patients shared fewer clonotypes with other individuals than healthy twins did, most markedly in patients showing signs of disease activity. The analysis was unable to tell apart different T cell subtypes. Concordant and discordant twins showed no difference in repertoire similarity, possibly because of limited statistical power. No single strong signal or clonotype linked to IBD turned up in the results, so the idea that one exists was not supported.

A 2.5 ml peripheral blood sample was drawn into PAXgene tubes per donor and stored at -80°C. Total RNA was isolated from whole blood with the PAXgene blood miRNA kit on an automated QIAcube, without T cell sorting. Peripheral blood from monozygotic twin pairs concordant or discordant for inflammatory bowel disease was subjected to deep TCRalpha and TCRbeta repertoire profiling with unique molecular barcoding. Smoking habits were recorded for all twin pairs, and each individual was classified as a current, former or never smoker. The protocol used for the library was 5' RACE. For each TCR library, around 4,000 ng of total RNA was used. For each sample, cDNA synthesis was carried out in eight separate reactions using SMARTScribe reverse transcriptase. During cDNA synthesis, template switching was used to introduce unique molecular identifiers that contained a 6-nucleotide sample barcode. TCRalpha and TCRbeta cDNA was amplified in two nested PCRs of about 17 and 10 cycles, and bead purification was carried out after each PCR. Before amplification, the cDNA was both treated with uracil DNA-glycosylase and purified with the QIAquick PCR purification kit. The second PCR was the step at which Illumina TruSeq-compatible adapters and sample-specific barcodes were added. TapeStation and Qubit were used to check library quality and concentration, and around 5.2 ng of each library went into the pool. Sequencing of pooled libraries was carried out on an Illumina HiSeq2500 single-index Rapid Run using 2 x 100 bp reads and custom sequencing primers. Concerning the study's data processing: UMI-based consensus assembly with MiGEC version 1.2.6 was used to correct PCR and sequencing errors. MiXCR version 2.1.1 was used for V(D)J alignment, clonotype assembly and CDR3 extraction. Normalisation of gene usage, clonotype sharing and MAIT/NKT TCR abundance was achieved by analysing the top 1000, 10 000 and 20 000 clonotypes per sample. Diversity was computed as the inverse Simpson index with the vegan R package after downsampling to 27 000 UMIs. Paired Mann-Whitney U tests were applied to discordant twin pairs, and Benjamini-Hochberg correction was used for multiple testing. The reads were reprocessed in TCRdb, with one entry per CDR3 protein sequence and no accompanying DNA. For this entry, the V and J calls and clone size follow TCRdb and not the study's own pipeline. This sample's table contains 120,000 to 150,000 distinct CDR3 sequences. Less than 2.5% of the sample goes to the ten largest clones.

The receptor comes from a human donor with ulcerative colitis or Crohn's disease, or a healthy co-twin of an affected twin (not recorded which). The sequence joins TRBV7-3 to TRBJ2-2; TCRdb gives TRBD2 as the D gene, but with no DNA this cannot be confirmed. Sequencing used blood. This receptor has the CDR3 CASSLSRGPGELFF.